Shown below are 4 T cell receptor beta chains from a single sample sequenced in a study of T cells in Graves' hyperthyroidism and ophthalmopathy (dated by TCRdb to between 2017 and 2020). Receptors were amplified or captured by multiplex PCR. Data came from an Illumina HiSeq 2000. The TCR beta CDR3 regions were amplified from the RNA transcripts. The first round of RT-PCR for the TCR CDR3 was performed with the HTBI primer set and the Qiagen OneStep RT-PCR kit. TCRdb reanalyzed the raw reads on its own, using fastp at Q25 for trimming and MiXCR for clone calling, and kept in-frame beta chains. All rows with the same CDR3 protein become a single entry with the most common DNA and genes. The sample table holds more than 500,000 distinct CDR3 sequences, of which roughly 16% were seen once. Together, the top ten hold 25% to 30% of the sample. The sequencing input was blood. The receptors here all came from a woman between 25 and 40 years old with Graves' ophthalmopathy.

The chain combines TRBV7-9 with TRBJ1-3; D is perhaps TRBD1 (5 bases). CDR1 and CDR2 from the germline V gene are SEHNR and FQNEAQ (reference sequence). Trimming removed 5 bases from V and 4 bases from J, with 18 bases in between. The CDR3 totals 16 residues. The CDR3 nucleotides read TGTGCCAGCAGCCGCAGTGACCGGGGGGACGGAAACACCATATATTTT. Translating it yields CASSRSDRGDGNTIYF.

This chain links TRBV6-2 or TRBV6-3 with TRBJ1-5, with D unresolved. The CDR3 spans 14 residues. The ends were cut back, 6 bases at V and 7 bases at J, with 16 bases in the middle. Per germline, CDR1 MNHEY and CDR2 SVGEGT. DNA of the CDR3: TGTGCCAGCAGGACTGCAGTGGAGATACAGCCCCAGCATTTT. The encoded protein is CASRTAVEIQPQHF.

This clonotype showed up just a few times. The chain is built from TRBV4-1 and TRBJ2-6, with D perhaps matching TRBD1 (6 bases). The CDR3 runs to 18 residues. Trimming took 3 bases from V and 4 from J, leaving 19 bases between them. CDR1 and CDR2 (germline): MGHRA, YSYEKL. The CDR3 DNA follows: TGCGCCAGCAGCCATACACAGGGTATCCTAGGGGGGGCCAACGTCCTGACTTTC. This codes for CASSHTQGILGGANVLTF.

This clonotype was observed many times. In DNA, the CDR3 is TGCGCCAGCAGCCCAAGACAAGTTCGGTATGAAAAACTGTTTTTT. Its translation: CASSPRQVRYEKLFF. This chain joins TRBV4-3 and TRBJ1-4; D remains unclear. Between the trimmed V and J ends, which lost 4 bases and 6 bases, there was a span of 15 bases. Germline CDR1 LGHNA, CDR2 YSLEER. This CDR3 spans 15 amino acids.